The clone carrying this T cell receptor (beta chain) was seen just once. The sample holds other DNA sequences that translate to the same CDR3. Germline V lookup: CDR1 MDHEN, CDR2 SYDVKM. V shed 5 bases and J 1 base; nucleotides not matched to a gene: 3. This CDR3 comprises 14 residues. This sample was taken from a study of shared clonotypes between healthy human individuals. The table came from immunoSEQ multiplex PCR; TCRdb's copy has only in-frame clones and leaves some out. The table records roughly 1,500,000 clones, approximately 98.5% of them present only once. V gene TRBV28 combines with J gene TRBJ1-1; 8 bases are a match to TRBD1. The sample taken for sequencing was naive CD4+ T cells sorted from blood. The subset was: CD45RA+ positively selected. The receptor's source is a man aged 30 to 39 in good health. The CDR3: CASSPGQANTEAFF. In DNA, the CDR3 is TGTGCCAGCAGTCCGGGACAGGCGAACACTGAAGCTTTCTTT.